The 16 T cell receptor beta chains below come from one sample, sequenced in a study of blood T cell repertoires in COVID-19. Repertoires were generated with immunoSEQ multiplex PCR, while TCRdb's copy carries only in-frame clones and drops some. The sample has some 290,000 clones; about 88% are singletons. Sample: peripheral blood. Receptors originate from a man between 18 and 29 years old with active or convalescent COVID-19.

V and J are TRBV3-1 (or the pseudogene TRBV3-2) and TRBJ2-7, with 8 bases that match TRBD2. CDR3 length: 15 amino acids. V gave up 1 base and J gave up 3 bases; unmatched junction bases: 5. The germline V gene has CDR1 LGHDT and CDR2 YNNKEL (reference sequence). The CDR3 reads CASSQGLAPVYEQYF. The CDR3 DNA is TGTGCCAGCAGCCAAGGACTAGCGCCCGTCTACGAGCAGTACTTC.

The chain employs TRBV13 and TRBJ1-1; D uncertain. Trimming cost V 2 bases and J 5 bases, with 6 bases left between them. The CDR3 is 12 residues long. Germline V lookup: CDR1 PRHDT, CDR2 FYEKMQ (reference sequence). This chain's CDR3 is CASSLFPTEAFF. The CDR3 DNA follows: TGTGCCAGCAGCTTATTCCCAACTGAAGCTTTCTTT.

V is TRBV27 and J is TRBJ2-2, with TRBD2 matching over 10 bases. This CDR3 region has 15 residues. Germline CDR1 and CDR2: MNHEY and SMNVEV (reference sequence). The ends lost 2 bases at V and 8 bases at J; junction bases unmatched: 5. The CDR3 sequence: CASSLASGSRGELFF. The CDR3 nucleotides are TGTGCCAGCAGTTTAGCTAGCGGGAGTAGAGGGGAGCTGTTTTTT.

The V gene is TRBV4-3, the J gene TRBJ2-1; 15 bases agree with TRBD2. Germline CDR1 reads LGHNA; CDR2 reads YSLEER. The length of the CDR3 is 20 residues. V shed 2 bases, J shed 2 bases, and the junction held 10 bases outside the gene matches. In DNA form, the CDR3 reads TGCGCCAGCAGCCAAAATCTCGGGACTAGCGGGAGGCGAGCCTACAATGAGCAGTTCTTC. Translating it yields CASSQNLGTSGRRAYNEQFF.

J is TRBJ2-1 and V is TRBV11-3, with 10 bases aligning to TRBD2. CDR3 length equals 16 residues. After removal of 3 bases from V and 3 bases from J, the junction contained 5 bases not matched to a gene. CDR1 and CDR2 from the germline V gene are SGHNT and YENEEA. CDR3 DNA sequence: TGTGCCAGCAGCTTGGAGCGGGGGGGTCGCTACAATGAGCAGTTCTTC. Translation gives CASSLERGGRYNEQFF.

The J gene is TRBJ1-1, the V gene TRBV7-9; D not resolved. Germline values: CDR1 SEHNR, CDR2 FQNEAQ (reference sequence). The ends were cut back, 7 bases at V and 4 bases at J, with 13 bases in the middle. The CDR3 has 13 amino acids. CDR3 DNA sequence: TGTGCCAGCAAAAATGGGGAGGGCACTGAAGCTTTCTTT. It specifies CASKNGEGTEAFF.

The V and J genes are TRBV6-1 and TRBJ1-2; D remains ambiguous. CDR3 size: 14 residues. With 0 bases removed from V and 4 bases from J, the gap between germline ends came to 9 bases. Per germline, CDR1 MNHNS and CDR2 SASEGT. This chain's CDR3 is CASSEARGTYGYTF. The DNA of the CDR3 is TGTGCCAGCAGTGAAGCCCGGGGAACCTATGGCTACACCTTC.

The chain links TRBV18 to TRBJ1-5, with TRBD1 matching 8 bases. CDR1 and CDR2 from the germline V gene are KGHSH and LQKENI. Unmatched junction bases numbered 6, after V lost 3 bases and J lost 5 bases. The CDR3 extends over 15 amino acids. The CDR3 is CASSPTTGEDQPQHF. The CDR3 nucleotides read TGTGCCAGCTCACCTACGACAGGGGAGGATCAGCCCCAGCATTTT.

For the CDR3, the DNA is TGTGCCACCATCCCCCTGGACAGACCAAATTCACCCCTCCACTTT. Translating gives CATIPLDRPNSPLHF. This sequence joins TRBV24-1 and TRBJ1-6; maybe TRBD1 (6 bases). CDR1 is KGHDR and CDR2 is SFDVKD in the germline V gene. Deletions cut 8 bases from V and 7 bases from J, with 17 bases between. The CDR3 contains 15 residues.

The genes are TRBV18 and TRBJ2-2; perhaps TRBD1 as D (6 bases). Trimming took 0 bases from V and 1 from J, leaving 9 bases between them. This CDR3 is 16 amino acids long. Germline assignment: CDR1 KGHSH and CDR2 LQKENI. CDR3 amino acids: CASSPPGTLNTGELFF. The CDR3 nucleotides are TGTGCCAGCTCACCACCCGGGACATTGAACACCGGGGAGCTGTTTTTT.

This chain's CDR3 is CASSGGAENIQYF. The DNA for the CDR3 is TGTGCCAGCAGCGGCGGGGCGGAAAACATTCAGTACTTC. The rearrangement joins TRBV12-3 or TRBV12-4 to TRBJ2-4, with D possibly TRBD2 on 6 matching bases. V dropped 6 bases and J dropped 5 bases, with 11 bases sitting between them. The CDR3 is 13 amino acids.

The rearrangement joins TRBV15 to TRBJ2-4, with no clear D. The germline gives CDR1 LNHNV, CDR2 YYDKDF (reference sequence). The CDR3 consists of 13 residues. Trimming shortened V by 0 bases and J by 11 bases, and 11 bases separated the two germline ends. In DNA form, the CDR3 reads TGTGCCACCAGCAGAGATCTTGAAGACTTTCAGTACTTC. Translated, it gives CATSRDLEDFQYF.

This clone appeared once. The rearrangement uses TRBV29-1 and TRBJ1-2, with a tentative D call TRBD1 (5 bases). This CDR3 has 11 residues. Germline V CDR1 and CDR2: SQVTM, ANQGSEA. V was clipped by 3 bases and J by 8 bases, with 10 bases between them. The CDR3 sequence is CSVEGPGGYTF. DNA for the CDR3: TGCAGCGTTGAGGGGCCCGGGGGCTACACCTTC.

The J gene is TRBJ2-1, the V gene TRBV6-2 or TRBV6-3, with D perhaps TRBD2 (6 bases). The CDR3 length is 16 residues. From germline, CDR1 is MNHEY and CDR2 SVGEGT. Trimming removed 5 bases at V and 7 bases at J, with 21 bases between. The CDR3 nucleotides read TGTGCCAGCAGTAAAACCCTACTACTCGGAGGGAATGAGCAGTTCTTC. Translated, it gives CASSKTLLLGGNEQFF.

This clone was seen just once. The chain is built from TRBV5-1 and TRBJ1-1, with D perhaps matching TRBD1 (6 bases). This CDR3 contains 13 residues. Germline V CDR1 and CDR2: SGHRS, YFSETQ. Trimming removed 0 bases from V and 7 bases from J, with 10 bases in between. This CDR3 is CASSLAPTGEAFF. In DNA form, the CDR3 reads TGCGCCAGCAGCTTGGCACCGACAGGTGAAGCTTTCTTT. The whole variable domain, remainder taken from reference TRBV5-1 and TRBJ1-1, is KAGVTQTPRYLIKTRGQQVTLSCSPISGHRSVSWYQQTPGQGLQFLFEYFSETQRNKGNFPGRFSGRQFSNSRSEMNVSTLELGDSALYLCASSLAPTGEAFFGQGTRLTVV.

The chain has TRBV5-1 and TRBJ2-5; 7 bases align to TRBD1. The ends lost 4 bases at V and 7 bases at J; junction bases unmatched: 13. The CDR3 runs 15 residues. Per the germline V gene, CDR1 is SGHRS and CDR2 is YFSETQ. The CDR3 protein is CASSQGQSSAGTQYF. CDR3 sequence (DNA): TGCGCCAGCAGCCAGGGACAGTCCTCAGCCGGGACCCAGTACTTC. Based on the CDR3 plus reference TRBV5-1 and TRBJ2-5, the full variable domain is KAGVTQTPRYLIKTRGQQVTLSCSPISGHRSVSWYQQTPGQGLQFLFEYFSETQRNKGNFPGRFSGRQFSNSRSEMNVSTLELGDSALYLCASSQGQSSAGTQYFGPGTRLLVL.